The sequence of this TCR beta chain was determined in a study of blood T cell repertoires in COVID-19. Generated by immunoSEQ multiplex PCR, the TCRdb table keeps only in-frame clones and is missing some. The sample holds 300,000 to 400,000 clones; roughly 90% are singletons and the top ten take under 3.5%. V was pared by 0 bases and J by 2 bases, with 11 bases between. CDR1 is KGHSH, CDR2 LQKENI, per germline. The CDR3 runs to 16 residues. A single count supports this clone. The sequencing input was peripheral blood. The receptor was derived from a woman aged 25-40 years with COVID-19, enrolled during active disease. V is TRBV18 and J is TRBJ1-3; possible D gene TRBD1, 5 bases. DNA of the CDR3: TGTGCCAGCTCACCACCGCTTGGGGGGGCTGGAAACACCATATATTTT. Its protein is CASSPPLGGAGNTIYF.